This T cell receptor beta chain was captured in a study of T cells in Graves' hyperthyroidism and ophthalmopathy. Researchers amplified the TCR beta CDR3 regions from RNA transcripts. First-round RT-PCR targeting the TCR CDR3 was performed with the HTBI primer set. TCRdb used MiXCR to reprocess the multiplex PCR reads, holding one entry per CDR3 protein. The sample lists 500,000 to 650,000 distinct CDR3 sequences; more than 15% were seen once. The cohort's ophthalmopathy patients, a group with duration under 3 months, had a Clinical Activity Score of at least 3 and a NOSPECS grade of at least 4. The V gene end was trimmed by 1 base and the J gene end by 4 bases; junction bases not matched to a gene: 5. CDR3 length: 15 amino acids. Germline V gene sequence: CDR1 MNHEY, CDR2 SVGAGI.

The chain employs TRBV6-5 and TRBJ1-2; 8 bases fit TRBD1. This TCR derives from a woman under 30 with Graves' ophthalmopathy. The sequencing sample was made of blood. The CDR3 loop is CASSYYVQGGYGYTF. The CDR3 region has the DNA TGTGCCAGCAGTTACTACGTACAGGGGGGCTATGGCTACACCTTC.